A selection of T cell receptor beta chains follows, all from one sample in a study of CD8 T cells in ankylosing spondylitis. Using its own MiXCR run on the 5' RACE reads, TCRdb lists one record per CDR3 protein. The table has roughly 440,000 distinct CDR3 sequences, 17% seen once. Sequencing was carried out using blood, either unsorted or a sorted T cell fraction (not recorded which). The receptors here all came from a male donor with ankylosing spondylitis. CDR3s include the opening cysteine and the closing phenylalanine or tryptophan. D genes are given only for firm matches. Part of the rows lack a size; the others show once, few, many or a class for expanded clones.

d_gene,v_gene,abundance,j_gene,len,CDR3nt,CDR3aa
TRBD1,TRBV12-3/TRBV12-4,.,TRBJ1-2,16,TGTGCCAGCACTCGGGACAGTCTCATAGCTAACTATGGCTACACCTTC,CASTRDSLIANYGYTF
.,TRBV5-1,many,TRBJ1-6,14,TGCGCCAGCAGCGCCAGTGGTAATAATTCACCCCTCCACTTT,CASSASGNNSPLHF
TRBD2,TRBV20-1,.,TRBJ2-3,16,TGCAGTGCTGTAGACCGACTAGCGGGAGCCGGAGATACGCAGTATTTT,CSAVDRLAGAGDTQYF
TRBD1,TRBV5-1,.,TRBJ2-2,15,TGCGCCAGCAAGAGATGGACAGGGACAGCCGGGGAGCTGTTTTTT,CASKRWTGTAGELFF
TRBD1,TRBV7-2,few,TRBJ1-1,15,TGTGCCAGCAGAGGACATGGACAGGTTCACACTGAAGCTTTCTTT,CASRGHGQVHTEAFF
TRBD1,TRBV20-1,few,TRBJ2-1,14,TGCAGTGGACGCCCGGACAGGGAGTACAATGAGCAGTTCTTC,CSGRPDREYNEQFF
TRBD1,TRBV24-1,many,TRBJ2-1,15,TGTGCCACCAGTGAAGGGGGACAGGGCCACAATGAGCAGTTCTTC,CATSEGGQGHNEQFF
TRBD1,TRBV12-3/TRBV12-4,many,TRBJ1-5,15,TGTGCCAGCAAACAACAGGGGGCCGGCAATCAGCCCCAGCATTTT,CASKQQGAGNQPQHF
.,TRBV5-1,.,TRBJ1-2,18,TGCGCCAGCAGCTTGGATGGTGGGGGAAGCGCCCGTAACTATGGCTACACCTTC,CASSLDGGGSARNYGYTF
TRBD1,TRBV20-1,many,TRBJ1-2,13,TGCAGTGCTAAGCCGGGACAGGATCGTGGCTACACCTTC,CSAKPGQDRGYTF
TRBD1,TRBV10-2,.,TRBJ1-2,14,TGCGCCAGCAGTGAGCCCTGGACAGGGACTGGCTACACCTTC,CASSEPWTGTGYTF
.,TRBV6-5,.,TRBJ1-2,16,TGTGCCAGCAGTTACTCGATCAACGGGGGCACCGGGGGCTACACCTTC,CASSYSINGGTGGYTF
.,TRBV5-1,many,TRBJ1-1,13,TGCGCCAGCAGCTTGGTTTCAAACACTGAAGCTTTCTTT,CASSLVSNTEAFF
TRBD2,TRBV20-1,.,TRBJ2-3,15,TGCAGTGGTCGGGAGGGCACTACTAGCACAGATACGCAGTATTTT,CSGREGTTSTDTQYF
TRBD1,TRBV20-1,.,TRBJ1-3,14,TGCAGTGCTAGTGGGACAGGGGCTGGAAACACCATATATTTT,CSASGTGAGNTIYF
.,TRBV7-9,few,TRBJ1-1,12,TGTGCCAGCAGCTTTCAGACAACTGAAGCTTTCTTT,CASSFQTTEAFF
.,TRBV6-2/TRBV6-3,.,TRBJ2-2,14,TGTGCCACCGCCGGGGAATTGAACACCGGGGAGCTGTTTTTT,CATAGELNTGELFF
.,TRBV9,many,TRBJ2-2,16,TGTGCCAGCAGCCTACCCCGGGGCTTGAACACCGGGGAGCTGTTTTTT,CASSLPRGLNTGELFF
.,TRBV5-5,.,TRBJ1-6,16,TGTGCCAGCAGCTGGGGCCCGAAAGGGGCTAATTCACCCCTCCACTTT,CASSWGPKGANSPLHF
TRBD1,TRBV19,.,TRBJ2-7,15,TGTGCCAGTAGTACCACCGGACAGGGCTTCTACGAGCAGTACTTC,CASSTTGQGFYEQYF
TRBD2,TRBV10-3,.,TRBJ2-5,16,TGTGCCATCAGTGCGAGACTAGCGGAGATACAAGAGACCCAGTACTTC,CAISARLAEIQETQYF
TRBD1,TRBV25-1,.,TRBJ2-7,16,TGTGCCAGCAGTGAAGGGTCGGGGGACAGGGGATGGAAGCAGTACTTC,CASSEGSGDRGWKQYF
.,TRBV5-1,few,TRBJ1-4,15,TGCGCCAGCAGGGAAGGGGCTGGAACTAATGAAAAACTGTTTTTT,CASREGAGTNEKLFF
.,TRBV10-3,.,TRBJ1-5,13,TGTGCCATCAGTGAGTCGTCCGATCAGCCCCAGCATTTT,CAISESSDQPQHF
.,TRBV4-1,many,TRBJ2-6,15,TGCGCCAGCAGCCAAGTAACTTACCCGGCCAACGTCCTGACTTTC,CASSQVTYPANVLTF
TRBD2,TRBV9,few,TRBJ2-1,15,TGTGCCAGCAGCGTAGGGGTAGCGGGGTACAATGAGCAGTTCTTC,CASSVGVAGYNEQFF
.,TRBV29-1,few,TRBJ2-5,12,TGCAGCGTTAATGAGGGGTACGAGACCCAGTACTTC,CSVNEGYETQYF
.,TRBV28,.,TRBJ2-3,18,TGTGCCAGCAGTCTCCAGGGTGGGTGGCTGTTAGCCTCAGATACGCAGTATTTT,CASSLQGGWLLASDTQYF
.,TRBV12-3/TRBV12-4,.,TRBJ1-4,15,TGTGCCAGCACCCCGGCCCCCACAGGGACGGAAAAACTGTTTTTT,CASTPAPTGTEKLFF
.,TRBV5-1,.,TRBJ2-5,15,TGCGCCAGCAGCTTGACCCCCACAACCCGAGAGACCCAGTACTTC,CASSLTPTTRETQYF
.,TRBV5-1,.,TRBJ2-6,16,TGCGCCAGCAGCCCCGATCCCGGATCTGGGGCCAACGTCCTGACTTTC,CASSPDPGSGANVLTF
TRBD1,TRBV20-1,many,TRBJ2-7,14,TGCAGTGCTACCAGACAGGGGGCGCCGTACGAGCAGTACTTC,CSATRQGAPYEQYF
.,TRBV9,.,TRBJ2-3,14,TGTGCCAGCAGTGAGGGGGGAAACACAGATACGCAGTATTTT,CASSEGGNTDTQYF
TRBD2,TRBV28,.,TRBJ2-4,17,TGTGCCAGCAGTTTATATACTAGCGGACTAGCCAAAAACATTCAGTACTTC,CASSLYTSGLAKNIQYF
.,TRBV5-1,once,TRBJ2-2,16,TGCGCCAGCAGCCGGGATGGGGGCGCAGGCACCGGGGAGCTGTTTTTT,CASSRDGGAGTGELFF
TRBD2,TRBV12-3/TRBV12-4,many,TRBJ2-1,19,TGTGCCAGCAGCAAAGCCGGGACTAGCGGGGGCTTGGGGTACAATGAGCAGTTCTTC,CASSKAGTSGGLGYNEQFF
.,TRBV4-1,.,TRBJ1-5,14,TGCGCCAGCAGCCAAGATGGCAACAATCAGCCCCAGCATTTT,CASSQDGNNQPQHF
.,TRBV5-1,few,TRBJ2-5,15,TGCGCCAGCAGCTTCCTAGGGGGAGTGGGAGAGACCCAGTACTTC,CASSFLGGVGETQYF
.,TRBV20-1,.,TRBJ2-2,15,TGCAGTGCTAGAGACCCACAGGGCAACACCGGGGAGCTGTTTTTT,CSARDPQGNTGELFF
.,TRBV20-1,.,TRBJ1-1,14,TGCAGTGCTCCCCCGGGCGTGGGGGACACTGAAGCTTTCTTT,CSAPPGVGDTEAFF